Presented here are 19 T cell receptor beta chains from one specimen sequenced in a study of blood T cell repertoires in COVID-19. Profiling relied on immunoSEQ multiplex PCR, and the TCRdb table lists in-frame clones only, not all of them. The profile shows 100,000 or so clones, approximately 85% of them singletons. Sequencing was performed on peripheral blood. These receptors all stem from a woman aged 55-69 years with acute or convalescent COVID-19.

The chain links TRBV12-3 or TRBV12-4 to TRBJ2-5, with 7 nucleotides matching TRBD1. With 6 bases clipped from V and 3 bases from J, the junction kept 4 bases outside the gene matches. This CDR3 is built from 13 residues. The CDR3 protein is CASSKTGKETQYF. As DNA, the CDR3 is TGTGCCAGCAGCAAGACAGGGAAAGAGACCCAGTACTTC.

V is TRBV27 and J is TRBJ2-7; D perhaps matches TRBD1 (5 bases). The CDR3 sequence is 15 residues long. Germline V gene data show CDR1 as MNHEY and CDR2 as SMNVEV (reference sequence). The V end lost 5 bases, the J end lost 8 bases, and 22 bases lay between the germline ends. The CDR3 is CASSNPGHPEYQQYV. The CDR3 nucleotides are TGTGCCAGCAGTAACCCAGGACACCCTGAGTATCAGCAGTACGTC.

The chain combines TRBV13 with TRBJ2-1, with TRBD1 identical over 7 bases. Trimming took 1 base from V and 10 from J; bases not matched to a gene: 13. CDR3 length: 16 residues. In germline, CDR1 is PRHDT, CDR2 FYEKMQ (reference sequence). This chain's CDR3 is CASSLVGQVKAIEQFF. The CDR3 bases are TGTGCCAGCAGCTTAGTTGGACAGGTAAAGGCTATAGAGCAGTTCTTC. The variable domain in full, with the rest retrieved from reference TRBV13 and TRBJ2-1, is AAGVIQSPRHLIKEKRETATLKCYPIPRHDTVYWYQQGPGQDPQFLISFYEKMQSDKGSIPDRFSAQQFSDYHSELNMSSLELGDSALYFCASSLVGQVKAIEQFFGPGTRLTVL.

The V call is TRBV10-1, the J call TRBJ1-4; TRBD1 aligns across 7 bases. CDR1 and CDR2 from the germline V gene are WNHNN and SYGVQD (reference sequence). Trimming cost V 3 bases and J 8 bases; bases outside gene matches: 9. The CDR3 has 15 amino acids. The CDR3 nucleotides are TGCGCCAGCAGTGACCCCGGGACAGAAAACGAAAAACTGTTTTTT. Translating gives CASSDPGTENEKLFF.

V gene TRBV25-1 combines with J gene TRBJ1-1; weak D call: TRBD1 (6 bases). From germline, CDR1 is MGHDK and CDR2 SYGVNS. The CDR3 runs 14 residues. Between the trimmed V and J ends, which lost 0 bases and 5 bases, there was a span of 10 bases. CDR3 sequence reads: CASSEYAQGTEAFF. CDR3 DNA sequence: TGTGCCAGCAGTGAATATGCTCAGGGGACTGAAGCTTTCTTT.

The genes are TRBV28 and TRBJ2-7; D unclear. V lost 6 bases and J 4 bases, leaving 10 bases between the germline ends. Germline V lookup: CDR1 MDHEN, CDR2 SYDVKM. This CDR3 comprises 12 residues. The CDR3 DNA reads TGTGCCAGCAGCCTTCAGTATTACGAGCAGTACTTC. This sequence encodes CASSLQYYEQYF.

The chain recombines TRBV24-1 with TRBJ2-1; 10 bases fit TRBD2. V dropped 5 bases and J dropped 7; count of bases not matched to a gene: 4. This CDR3 is 14 amino acids long. Germline lookup yields CDR1 KGHDR and CDR2 SFDVKD. The CDR3 DNA is TGTGCCACCAGTGTCAGCGGGAGGGAGAATGAGCAGTTCTTC. As protein: CATSVSGRENEQFF.

The gene calls are TRBV7-3 and TRBJ2-1, with TRBD2 as a possible D gene (6 bases). Trimming pared 5 bases from V and 0 bases from J, leaving 14 bases between. Germline V gives CDR1 SGHTA, CDR2 FQGTGA. The CDR3 length is 16 residues. The CDR3 nucleotides are TGTGCCAGCAGCCGTAACGGAGGGACCTCCTACAATGAGCAGTTCTTC. This gives the protein CASSRNGGTSYNEQFF.

The chain carries TRBV28 and TRBJ2-3; TRBD2 aligns across 11 bases. The germline gives CDR1 MDHEN, CDR2 SYDVKM. The length of the CDR3 is 15 residues. Trimming removed 5 bases from V and 4 bases from J; junction bases left unmatched: 5. The CDR3 coding sequence is TGTGCCAGCAGTCGGACTAGCGGGCGAGCAGATACGCAGTATTTT. Translating it yields CASSRTSGRADTQYF.

The rearrangement links TRBV18 to TRBJ1-5; 7 nucleotides line up with TRBD1. J was trimmed by 6 bases and V by 5 bases; bases with no gene match: 4. This CDR3 contains 13 residues. CDR1 is KGHSH and CDR2 is LQKENI in the germline V gene. The CDR3 DNA reads as TGTGCCAGCTCAGAGGGGGCCGGTCAGCCCCAGCATTTT. Translated: CASSEGAGQPQHF.

The chain employs TRBV11-3 and TRBJ2-1; 7 bases agree with TRBD2. The CDR3 totals 16 residues. J was trimmed by 4 bases and V by 4 bases; bases with no gene match: 10. Germline V lookup: CDR1 SGHNT, CDR2 YENEEA. Written as DNA, the CDR3 is TGTGCCAGCAGCTCTAGTCTGGGCGGGAGTTACAATGAGCAGTTCTTC. Protein sequence: CASSSSLGGSYNEQFF.

This clone was seen just once. The V and J genes are TRBV2 and TRBJ1-1, with D possibly being TRBD1 (6 bases). Trimming stripped 7 bases from V and 1 base from J, with 16 bases between. This CDR3 comprises 15 residues. Germline V gene data show CDR1 as SNHLY and CDR2 as FYNNEI. DNA of the CDR3: TGTGCCAGCACTATGAGGGCCAGGGGGAACACTGAAGCTTTCTTT. This encodes CASTMRARGNTEAFF.

The chain combines TRBV7-3 with TRBJ2-3, with 8 nucleotides matching TRBD2. Germline V lookup: CDR1 SGHTA, CDR2 FQGTGA. This CDR3 contains 14 residues. V was clipped by 2 bases and J by 3 bases; unmatched bases: 1. The DNA for the CDR3 is TGTGCCAGCAGCTTAGGGACTAGTACAGATACGCAGTATTTT. It encodes CASSLGTSTDTQYF.

This clone was observed a handful of times. The chain is built from TRBV27 and TRBJ1-2, with 9 bases matching TRBD1. The CDR3 has 13 amino acids. V gave up 5 bases and J gave up 8 bases; unmatched junction bases: 6. Germline CDR1 MNHEY, CDR2 SMNVEV (reference sequence). The CDR3 DNA sequence: TGTGCCAGCAGTCCCGGGACAGGGAGAGGCTACACCTTC. It yields the protein CASSPGTGRGYTF.

In its sample, this clone was seen once. The rearrangement links TRBV30 to TRBJ1-4; 7 nucleotides align to TRBD1. CDR1 GTSNPN and CDR2 SVGIG come from the germline V gene (reference sequence). This CDR3 has 15 residues. Germline trimming cut 1 base from V and 7 bases from J; bases unmatched to any gene: 9. CDR3 loop: CAWSAPRQGSEKLFF. The CDR3, as DNA: TGTGCCTGGAGTGCCCCCCGACAGGGTAGTGAAAAACTGTTTTTT.

The gene calls are TRBV7-2 and TRBJ2-1; 10 nucleotides line up with TRBD2. CDR1 is SGHTA, CDR2 FQGNSA, per germline. CDR3 length equals 14 residues. Trimming removed 5 bases from V and 6 bases from J; junction bases left unmatched: 4. The CDR3 coding sequence is TGTGCCAGCAGCCCGGGACTAGCGATCAATGAGCAGTTCTTC. Amino acids: CASSPGLAINEQFF.

The V and J genes are TRBV12-3 or TRBV12-4 and TRBJ1-1; D possibly corresponds to TRBD1 (6 bases). Trimming took off 6 bases at V and 4 bases at J, with 12 bases between the two ends. CDR3 length: 13 residues. The CDR3 here is CASSSGEGTEAFF. DNA of the CDR3: TGTGCCAGCAGCTCAGGGGAGGGCACTGAAGCTTTCTTT.

This rearrangement joins TRBV18 to TRBJ1-1, with TRBD1 matching over 8 bases. In germline, CDR1 is KGHSH, CDR2 LQKENI. Losses at the gene ends were 2 bases for V and 8 bases for J; bases not matched to a gene: 1. This CDR3 contains 12 residues. The CDR3 DNA is TGTGCCAGCTCACCAGGGACAGGCGAAGCTTTCTTT. It codes for CASSPGTGEAFF.

The V and J genes are TRBV4-2 and TRBJ1-2, with 11 bases lining up with TRBD1. Unmatched junction bases numbered 9, after V lost 0 bases and J lost 3 bases. Germline CDR1 is LGHNA and CDR2 is YNFKEQ. The CDR3 has 18 amino acids. The CDR3 region has the DNA TGTGCCAGCAGCCAAGATGCAGGACAGGGGGCGCTTGACTATGGCTACACCTTC. It translates to CASSQDAGQGALDYGYTF.